This T cell receptor (beta chain) derives from a study of glioma-infiltrating T cells. This clonotype was seen at least ten times. What it binds is not known. The V and J ends lost 6 bases and 4 bases respectively, with 16 bases between them. This CDR3 region has 15 residues. The germline V gene encodes CDR1 SGHTA and CDR2 FQGNSA. TCR alpha and beta CDR3 regions were amplified from RNA using iRepertoire nested multiplex PCR. Tissue mRNA or PBMC total RNA, 100-400 ng, went into one-step reverse transcription and amplification. A single record per CDR3 protein comes from TCRdb applying MiXCR to the multiplex PCR reads. Seen here are over 100,000 distinct CDR3 sequences, about 25% observed once, and the top ten hold 30% to 35%. Whole-study results and caveats: Only very few CDR3 sequences appeared in both tissue and blood. Non-neoplastic patients had below-expected tissue-blood divergence, while all gliomas exceeded expectation.

The TCR comes from a human donor with low-grade glioma or glioblastoma, undergoing nonglioma brain surgery, or in good health (not recorded which). Sequenced material: glioma tissue, nonneoplastic brain tissue, or PBMCs (not recorded which). The rearrangement uses TRBV7-2 and TRBJ2-1, with D tentatively TRBD2 (7 bases). CDR3 nucleotide sequence: TGTGCCAGCAGGCCCGGGGGCGGGGGTTACAATGAGCAGTTCTTC. Translated: CASRPGGGGYNEQFF.